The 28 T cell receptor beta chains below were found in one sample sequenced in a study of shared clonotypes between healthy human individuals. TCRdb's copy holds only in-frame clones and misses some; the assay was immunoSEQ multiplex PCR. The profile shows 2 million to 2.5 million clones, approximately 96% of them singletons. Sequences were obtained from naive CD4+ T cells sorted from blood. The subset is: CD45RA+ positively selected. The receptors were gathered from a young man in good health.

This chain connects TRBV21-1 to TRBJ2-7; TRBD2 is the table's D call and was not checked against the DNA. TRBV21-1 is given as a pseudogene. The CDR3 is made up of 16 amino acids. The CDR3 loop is CASRDQTSGTYYEQYF. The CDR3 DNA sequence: TGTGCCAGCAGAGATCAAACTAGCGGGACTTACTACGAGCAGTACTTC.

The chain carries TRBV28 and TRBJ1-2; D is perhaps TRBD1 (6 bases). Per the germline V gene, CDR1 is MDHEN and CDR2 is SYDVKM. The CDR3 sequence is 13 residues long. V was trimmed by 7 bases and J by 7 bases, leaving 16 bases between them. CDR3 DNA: TGTGCCAGCATAGGGACCACACAGGGTGGCTACACCTTC. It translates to CASIGTTQGGYTF.

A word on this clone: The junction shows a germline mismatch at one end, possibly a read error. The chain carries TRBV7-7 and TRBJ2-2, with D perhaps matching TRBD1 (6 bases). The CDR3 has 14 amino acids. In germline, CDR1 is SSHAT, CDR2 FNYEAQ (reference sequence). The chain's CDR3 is CASSRNRDTGELFF. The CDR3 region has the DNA TGTGCTAGCAGCAGAAACAGGGACACCGGGGAGCTGTTTTTT.

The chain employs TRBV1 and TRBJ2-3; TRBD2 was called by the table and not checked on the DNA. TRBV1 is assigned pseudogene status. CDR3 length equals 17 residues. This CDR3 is CTSSQELRLEGADTQYF. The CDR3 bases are TGCACCAGCAGCCAAGAGCTGAGACTAGAGGGAGCAGATACGCAGTATTTT.

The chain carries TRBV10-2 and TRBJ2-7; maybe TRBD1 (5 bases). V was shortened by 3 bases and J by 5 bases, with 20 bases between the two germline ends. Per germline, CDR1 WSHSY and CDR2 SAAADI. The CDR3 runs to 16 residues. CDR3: CASSDPTKGRADEQYF. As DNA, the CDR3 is TGCGCCAGCAGTGACCCCACGAAGGGGCGAGCCGACGAGCAGTACTTC.

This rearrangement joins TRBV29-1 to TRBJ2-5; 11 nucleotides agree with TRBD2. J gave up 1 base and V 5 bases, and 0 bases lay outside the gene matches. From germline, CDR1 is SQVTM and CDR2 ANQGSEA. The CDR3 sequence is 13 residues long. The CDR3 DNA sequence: TGCAGCGTTACTAGCGGGGGCCAAGAGACCCAGTACTTC. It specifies CSVTSGGQETQYF.

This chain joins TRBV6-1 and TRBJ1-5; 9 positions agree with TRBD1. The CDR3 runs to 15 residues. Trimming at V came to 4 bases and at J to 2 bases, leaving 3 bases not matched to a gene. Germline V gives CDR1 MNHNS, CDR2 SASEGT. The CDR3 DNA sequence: TGTGCCAGCAGTGCGACAGGGGGGGGCAATCAGCCCCAGCATTTT. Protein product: CASSATGGGNQPQHF.

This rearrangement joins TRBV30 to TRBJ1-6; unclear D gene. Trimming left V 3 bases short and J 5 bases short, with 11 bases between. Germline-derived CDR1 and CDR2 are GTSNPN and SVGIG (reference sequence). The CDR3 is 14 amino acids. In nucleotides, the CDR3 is TGTGCCTGGAGGGGCAGTAACAATAATTCACCCCTCCACTTT. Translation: CAWRGSNNNSPLHF.

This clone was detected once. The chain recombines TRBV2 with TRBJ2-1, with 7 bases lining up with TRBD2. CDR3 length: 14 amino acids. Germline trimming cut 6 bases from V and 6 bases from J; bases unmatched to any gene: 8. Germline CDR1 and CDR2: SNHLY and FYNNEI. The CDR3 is CASSGGLPGNEQFF. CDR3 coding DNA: TGTGCCAGCAGCGGGGGACTACCTGGCAATGAGCAGTTCTTC.

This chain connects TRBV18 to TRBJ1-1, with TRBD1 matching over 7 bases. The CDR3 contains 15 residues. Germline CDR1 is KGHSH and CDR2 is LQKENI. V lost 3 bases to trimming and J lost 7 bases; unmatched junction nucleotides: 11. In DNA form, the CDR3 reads TGTGCCAGCTCACCGTTGGACAGGCTCGAAGGTGAAGCTTTCTTT. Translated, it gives CASSPLDRLEGEAFF.

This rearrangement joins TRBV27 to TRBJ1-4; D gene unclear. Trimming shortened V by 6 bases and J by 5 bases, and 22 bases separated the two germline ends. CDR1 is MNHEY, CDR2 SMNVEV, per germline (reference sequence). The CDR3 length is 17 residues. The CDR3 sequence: CASRQRSWVSSNEKLFF. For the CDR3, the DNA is TGTGCCAGCAGGCAGCGATCTTGGGTGAGTTCGAATGAAAAACTGTTTTTT.

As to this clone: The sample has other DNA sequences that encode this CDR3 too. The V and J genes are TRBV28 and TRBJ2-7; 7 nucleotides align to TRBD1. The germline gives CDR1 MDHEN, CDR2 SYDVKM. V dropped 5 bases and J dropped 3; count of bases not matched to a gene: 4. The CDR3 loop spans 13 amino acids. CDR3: CASSPGQVYEQYF. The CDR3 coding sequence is TGTGCCAGCAGTCCAGGACAGGTCTACGAGCAGTACTTC.

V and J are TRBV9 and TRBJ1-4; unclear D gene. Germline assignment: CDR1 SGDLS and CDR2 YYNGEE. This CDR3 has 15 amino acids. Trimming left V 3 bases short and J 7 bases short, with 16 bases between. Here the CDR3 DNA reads TGTGCCAGCAGCGGGGCGGCAGGCACTCCTGAAAAACTGTTTTTT. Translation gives CASSGAAGTPEKLFF. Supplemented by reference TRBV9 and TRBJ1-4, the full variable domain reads DSGVTQTPKHLITATGQRVTLRCSPRSGDLSVYWYQQSLDQGLQFLIQYYNGEERAKGNILERFSAQQFPDLHSELNLSSLELGDSALYFCASSGAAGTPEKLFFGSGTQLSVL.

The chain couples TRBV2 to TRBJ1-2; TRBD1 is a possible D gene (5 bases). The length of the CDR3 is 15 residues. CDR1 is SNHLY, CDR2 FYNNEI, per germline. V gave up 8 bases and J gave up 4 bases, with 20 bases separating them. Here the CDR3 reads CASWAGKGRGYGYTF. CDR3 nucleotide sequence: TGTGCCAGCTGGGCAGGGAAGGGAAGAGGCTATGGCTACACCTTC. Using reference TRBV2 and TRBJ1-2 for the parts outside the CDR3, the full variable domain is EPEVTQTPSHQVTQMGQEVILRCVPISNHLYFYWYRQILGQKVEFLVSFYNNEISEKSEIFDDQFSVERPDGSNFTLKIRSTKLEDSAMYFCASWAGKGRGYGYTFGSGTRLTVV.

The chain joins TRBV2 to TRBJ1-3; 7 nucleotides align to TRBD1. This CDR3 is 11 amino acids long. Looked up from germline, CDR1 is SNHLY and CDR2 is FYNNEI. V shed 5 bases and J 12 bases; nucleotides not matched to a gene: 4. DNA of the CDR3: TGTGCCAGCAGTTCGAGGGGGCACATATATTTT. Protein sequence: CASSSRGHIYF.

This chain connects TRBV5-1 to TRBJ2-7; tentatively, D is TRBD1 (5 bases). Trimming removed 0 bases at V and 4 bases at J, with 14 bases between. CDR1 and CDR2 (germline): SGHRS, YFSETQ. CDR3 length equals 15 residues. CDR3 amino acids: CASSLEGREGYEQYF. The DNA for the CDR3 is TGCGCCAGCAGCTTGGAAGGCAGGGAAGGTTACGAGCAGTACTTC.

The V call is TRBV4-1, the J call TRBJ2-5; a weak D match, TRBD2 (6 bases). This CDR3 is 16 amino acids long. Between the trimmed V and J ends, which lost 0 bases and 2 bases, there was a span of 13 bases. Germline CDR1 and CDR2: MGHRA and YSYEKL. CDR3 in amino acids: CASSQEGTSDQETQYF. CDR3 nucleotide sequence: TGCGCCAGCAGCCAAGAAGGGACTTCAGATCAAGAGACCCAGTACTTC.

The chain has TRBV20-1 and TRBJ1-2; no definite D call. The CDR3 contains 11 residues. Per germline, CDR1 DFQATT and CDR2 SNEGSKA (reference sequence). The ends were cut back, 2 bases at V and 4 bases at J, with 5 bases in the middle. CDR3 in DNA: TGCAGTGCTAGATTAATCTATGGCTACACCTTC. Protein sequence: CSARLIYGYTF.

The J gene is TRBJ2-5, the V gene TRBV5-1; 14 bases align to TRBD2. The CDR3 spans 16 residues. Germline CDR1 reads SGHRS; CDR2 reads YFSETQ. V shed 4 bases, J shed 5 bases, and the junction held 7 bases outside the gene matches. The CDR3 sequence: CASSGGTSGSWETQYF. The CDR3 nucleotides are TGCGCCAGCAGCGGGGGGACTAGCGGGAGTTGGGAGACCCAGTACTTC.

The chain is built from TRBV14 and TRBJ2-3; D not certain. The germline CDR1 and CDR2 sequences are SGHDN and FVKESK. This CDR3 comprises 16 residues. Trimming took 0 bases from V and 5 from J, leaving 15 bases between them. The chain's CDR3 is CASSQDYSLDIDTQYF. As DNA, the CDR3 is TGTGCCAGCAGCCAAGATTACTCCTTAGACATAGATACGCAGTATTTT.

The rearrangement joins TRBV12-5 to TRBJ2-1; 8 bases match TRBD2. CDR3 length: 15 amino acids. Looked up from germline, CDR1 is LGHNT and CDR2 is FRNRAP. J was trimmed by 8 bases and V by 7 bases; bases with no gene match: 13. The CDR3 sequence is CASAGRAVSLHEQFF. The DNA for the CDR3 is TGTGCTAGTGCCGGGAGGGCAGTAAGTTTGCATGAGCAGTTCTTC.

The CDR3 is CASGTRQELTYEQYF. CDR3 DNA sequence: TGCGCCAGCGGGACGCGACAGGAACTTACCTACGAGCAGTACTTC. The chain joins TRBV10-1 to TRBJ2-7; D possibly corresponds to TRBD1 (6 bases). This CDR3 spans 15 amino acids. The germline gives CDR1 WNHNN, CDR2 SYGVQD (reference sequence). V was shortened by 8 bases and J by 2 bases, with 19 bases between the two germline ends.

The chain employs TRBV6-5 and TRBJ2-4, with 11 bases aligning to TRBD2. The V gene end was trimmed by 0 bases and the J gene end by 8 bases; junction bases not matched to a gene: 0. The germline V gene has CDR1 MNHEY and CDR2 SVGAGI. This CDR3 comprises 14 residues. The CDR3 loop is CASSYSLAGDIQYF. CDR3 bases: TGTGCCAGCAGTTACTCACTAGCGGGAGACATTCAGTACTTC.

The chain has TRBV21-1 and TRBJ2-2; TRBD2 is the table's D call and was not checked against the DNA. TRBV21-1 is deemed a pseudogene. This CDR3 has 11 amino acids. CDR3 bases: TGTGCCAGGGCGGGACCGCTCCGGCTGTTTTTT. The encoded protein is CARAGPLRLFF.

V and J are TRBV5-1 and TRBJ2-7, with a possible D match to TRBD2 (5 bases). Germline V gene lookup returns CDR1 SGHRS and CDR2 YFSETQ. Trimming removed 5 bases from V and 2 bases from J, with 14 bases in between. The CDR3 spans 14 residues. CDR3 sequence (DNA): TGCGCCAGCAGATTAGGACTGGCTACCTACGAGCAGTACTTC. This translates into CASRLGLATYEQYF.

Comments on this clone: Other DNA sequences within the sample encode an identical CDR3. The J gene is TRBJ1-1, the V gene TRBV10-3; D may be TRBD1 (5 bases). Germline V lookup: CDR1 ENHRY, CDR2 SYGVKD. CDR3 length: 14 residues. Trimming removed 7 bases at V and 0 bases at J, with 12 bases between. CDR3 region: CAITPGLMNTEAFF. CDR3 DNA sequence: TGTGCCATCACCCCGGGGCTTATGAACACTGAAGCTTTCTTT.

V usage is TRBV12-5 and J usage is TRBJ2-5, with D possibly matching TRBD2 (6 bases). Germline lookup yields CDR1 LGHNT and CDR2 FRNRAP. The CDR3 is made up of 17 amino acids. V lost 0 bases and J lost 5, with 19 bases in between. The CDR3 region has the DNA TGTGCTAGTGGTTTGGTAACGGGCGGGGTAGAACTGGAGACCCAGTACTTC. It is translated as CASGLVTGGVELETQYF.

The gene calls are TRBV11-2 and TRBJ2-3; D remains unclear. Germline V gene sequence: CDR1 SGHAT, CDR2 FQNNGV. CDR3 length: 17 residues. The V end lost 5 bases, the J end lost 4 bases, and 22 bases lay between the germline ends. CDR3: CASSPRQTFLRADTQYF. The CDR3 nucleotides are TGTGCCAGCAGCCCCCGGCAGACTTTCCTACGGGCAGATACGCAGTATTTT.